A selection of T cell receptor beta chains follows, all from one sample in a study of T cell changes during pregnancy in multiple sclerosis. Sequencing used immunoSEQ multiplex PCR; TCRdb keeps in-frame clones, though not all of them. Among fewer than 80,000 clones, roughly 91% were seen once, and the ten largest hold around 0.3%. The sample here was CD4+ T cells from peripheral blood mononuclear cells, taken in the third trimester of pregnancy. These receptors were collected from a female donor in good health, enrolled as a control in a pregnancy study. Each CDR3 is given with its conserved first and last residue. A D gene is named only where the DNA matches it firmly. Expanded clones are given a class, and other clones once, few, many or no size at all.

>.|TRBV19|TRBJ1-1|.
CASSMVVANTEAFF
TGTGCCAGTAGTATGGTGGTGGCGAACACTGAAGCTTTCTTT
>.|TRBV30|TRBJ1-2|.
CAWKVQQANYGYTF
TGTGCCTGGAAAGTACAGCAAGCTAACTATGGCTACACCTTC
>.|TRBV5-1|TRBJ1-2|.
CASSPEVTTPYGYTF
TGCGCCAGCAGCCCCGAGGTCACAACCCCCTATGGCTACACCTTC
>.|TRBV9|TRBJ2-1|.
CASSDQTGADEQFF
TGTGCCAGCAGCGACCAGACAGGAGCCGATGAGCAGTTCTTC
>.|TRBV23-1|TRBJ2-7|.
CASSQIDRWWYEQYF
TGCGCCAGCAGTCAAATCGACAGGTGGTGGTACGAGCAGTACTTC
>.|TRBV5-4|TRBJ2-1|few
CASSSQGGGVTTWQFF
TGTGCCAGCAGCTCACAGGGGGGGGGAGTTACAACGTGGCAGTTCTTC
>.|TRBV18|TRBJ2-6|.
CASSPIEVSGANVLTF
TGTGCCAGCTCACCAATCGAGGTCTCTGGGGCCAACGTCCTGACTTTC
>.|TRBV6-6|TRBJ1-1|.
CASSYSGPWNTEAFF
TGTGCCAGCAGTTACTCGGGCCCGTGGAACACTGAAGCTTTCTTT
>.|TRBV7-2|TRBJ2-7|.
CASSLSRVPYEQYF
TGTGCCAGCAGCTTATCCAGGGTCCCCTACGAGCAGTACTTC
>.|TRBV2|TRBJ1-5|.
CASTGQFNQPQHF
TGTGCCAGCACAGGACAGTTCAATCAGCCCCAGCATTTT
>TRBD1|TRBV7-2|TRBJ2-7|.
CASSVGQNYYEQYF
TGTGCCAGCAGCGTGGGACAGAATTACTACGAGCAGTACTTC
>.|TRBV6-6|TRBJ1-1|.
CASSYSRETKAFF
TGTGCCAGCAGTTACTCGAGGGAGACTAAAGCTTTCTTT
>.|TRBV10-3|TRBJ1-3|.
CAIGPGGENTIYF
TGTGCCATCGGGCCCGGGGGTGAAAACACCATATATTTT
>TRBD2|TRBV25-1|TRBJ2-7|.
CASSEAGGVYEQYF
TGTGCCAGCAGTGAAGCGGGGGGAGTCTACGAGCAGTACTTC
>.|TRBV6-1|TRBJ2-5|.
CARREWTDYGETQYF
TGTGCCAGGAGAGAATGGACAGACTACGGGGAGACCCAGTACTTC
>TRBD1|TRBV11-3|TRBJ1-1|.
CASSSGTGGVTEAFF
TGTGCCAGCAGCTCGGGGACAGGGGGCGTCACTGAAGCTTTCTTT
>TRBD2|TRBV7-2|TRBJ2-1|.
CASSLATSGPSSYNEQFF
TGTGCCAGCAGCTTAGCAACTAGCGGGCCGAGCTCCTACAATGAGCAGTTCTTC
>TRBD1|TRBV18|TRBJ2-2|.
CASSTRDSDTGELFF
TGTGCCAGCTCAACACGGGACAGTGACACCGGGGAGCTGTTTTTT
>.|TRBV5-6|TRBJ1-2|.
CASSPAGGGYTF
TGTGCCAGCAGCCCGGCCGGGGGAGGCTACACCTTC
>TRBD1|TRBV19|TRBJ1-4|.
CASSITGVGEKLFF
TGTGCCAGTAGTATAACAGGGGTTGGGGAAAAACTGTTTTTT
>.|TRBV30|TRBJ2-2|.
CAWRGGTWGGELFF
TGTGCCTGGAGGGGGGGGACATGGGGCGGGGAGCTGTTTTTT
>.|TRBV10-3|TRBJ1-6|.
CAIVRYNSPLHF
TGTGCCATCGTCCGGTATAATTCACCCCTCCACTTT